This TCR beta chain was documented in a study of OX40 agonist ivuxolimab in advanced cancers. Study-level information: Every 2 weeks, ivuxolimab was infused into the patients intravenously at between 0.01 and 10 mg/kg. Therapy given before enrollment (anti-PD-1, anti-PD-L1 or anti-CTLA-4) was allowed, and around 44% had some. Three dose-escalation patients had partial responses: one with hepatocellular carcinoma and two with cutaneous melanoma. Study results and caveats: Among patients with partial responses at 0.1-3.0 mg/kg, clonal expansion was among the lowest.

The V gene's germline CDR1 is SGHNT and CDR2 YYREEE (reference sequence). The CDR3 loop spans 15 amino acids. Trimming cost V 2 bases and J 4 bases, with 14 bases left between them. With respect to this clone: Its target is not known.

The data were produced by immunoSEQ multiplex PCR, yet TCRdb's version contains in-frame clones alone and is incomplete. The sample lists about 38,000 clones, approximately 80% occurring once. The sequence derives from an adult with an advanced solid tumor such as melanoma, head and neck, liver or kidney cancer. The sequencing used CD4+ or CD8+ T cells sorted from blood, collected in a trial of the OX40 agonist ivuxolimab. The chain carries TRBV5-4 and TRBJ2-3, with D perhaps TRBD1 (6 bases). CDR3 sequence reads: CASSLGQSRADTQYF. The CDR3 nucleotides read TGTGCCAGCAGCTTAGGACAGTCCCGGGCAGATACGCAGTATTTT. Full variable domain (missing parts from reference TRBV5-4 and TRBJ2-3): ETGVTQSPTHLIKTRGQQVTLRCSSQSGHNTVSWYQQALGQGPQFIFQYYREEENGRGNFPPRFSGLQFPNYSSELNVNALELDDSALYLCASSLGQSRADTQYFGPGTRLTVL.